A selection of T cell receptor beta chains follows, all from one sample in a study of blood T cell repertoires in COVID-19. The repertoire was sequenced with immunoSEQ multiplex PCR; TCRdb's copy has only in-frame clones and lacks some. The data hold 9,500 to 15,000 clones, with around four fifths observed a single time. Sequenced sample: peripheral blood. These receptors came from an older woman with acute or convalescent COVID-19. Each CDR3 is given with its conserved first and last residue. Where a row states a size, it is once, few, many or the class of an expanded clone; other rows omit it.

clone_size	cdr3_length	j_call	v_call	cdr3_aa
NA	15	TRBJ1-2	TRBV7-2	CASSFGQGSFYGYTF
NA	14	TRBJ2-2	TRBV24-1	CATPRGFVIGELFF
NA	15	TRBJ1-1	TRBV6-5	CASRSPTQGYTEAFF
few	14	TRBJ1-5	TRBV27	CASSLWEVNQPQHF
NA	15	TRBJ1-1	TRBV7-9	CASSAQGTANTEAFF
NA	16	TRBJ2-1	TRBV3-1/TRBV3-2	CASSQGGGGAYNEQFF
NA	15	TRBJ1-4	TRBV30	CAWSPNVRGGEKLFF
NA	14	TRBJ1-1	TRBV7-2	CASSLGRGGTEAFF
NA	13	TRBJ1-1	TRBV5-1	CASSPRGGQIAFF
NA	15	TRBJ2-1	TRBV11-2	CASSLRGLAYNEQFF
medium-sized	13	TRBJ1-2	TRBV5-1	CASSYQQVYGYTF
NA	18	TRBJ1-6	TRBV3-1/TRBV3-2	CASSQHPGTASYNSPLHF
NA	13	TRBJ1-6	TRBV2	CASTGQYNSPLHF
NA	14	TRBJ2-7	TRBV5-6	CASSSDRGIYEQYF
NA	16	TRBJ2-6	TRBV7-8	CASSTTGVSGANVLTF
NA	21	TRBJ2-3	TRBV10-3	CAISEIVGLAGSTFGTDTQYF
few	16	TRBJ2-1	TRBV7-2	CASSLAGLAFYNEQFF
NA	15	TRBJ1-2	TRBV19	CASSIPLRQGEGYTF
NA	15	TRBJ1-1	TRBV18	CASSPRTGANTEAFF
once	19	TRBJ1-3	TRBV6-7	CASSRPTAKDRATGNTIYF
NA	12	TRBJ1-2	TRBV7-9	CASSDRDHGYTF
once	12	TRBJ1-3	TRBV10-1	CASSGDGNTIYF
NA	13	TRBJ1-2	TRBV6-5	CASSPGGHYGYTF